Below, 20 T cell receptor beta chains from the same sample are listed, as sequenced in a study of CD8+ T cells in alopecia areata. Reverse transcription of extracted RNA yielded cDNA, which provided the sequencing template. The table came from immunoSEQ multiplex PCR; TCRdb's copy has only in-frame clones and leaves some out. This table holds more than 110,000 clones, about 60% found once. The sample consisted of CD4+ T cells sorted from blood, taken at week 0. The receptors shown here come from a human donor with alopecia areata.

This sequence joins TRBV7-2 and TRBJ2-7, with TRBD1 matching 8 bases. Losses at the gene ends were 5 bases for V and 5 bases for J; bases not matched to a gene: 11. The CDR3 is 15 amino acids. CDR1 is SGHTA and CDR2 is FQGNSA in the germline V gene. The CDR3 nucleotides read TGTGCCAGCAGCCCCAGGGGCCCGACAGGGGACGAGCAGTACTTC. Its translation: CASSPRGPTGDEQYF.

This clone was seen a handful of times. This chain connects TRBV4-3 to TRBJ1-3; no clear D gene. V dropped 5 bases and J dropped 0 bases, with 8 bases sitting between them. CDR3 length: 14 residues. Germline lookup yields CDR1 LGHNA and CDR2 YSLEER. CDR3 sequence: CASSSGYSGNTIYF. CDR3 nucleotides: TGCGCCAGCAGCTCCGGGTACTCTGGAAACACCATATATTTT.

This clone was seen a handful of times. The chain is built from TRBV6-5 and TRBJ1-2; the D is unclear. Trimming took off 10 bases at V and 3 bases at J, with 9 bases between the two ends. The CDR3 is made up of 11 amino acids. Germline loops: CDR1 MNHEY, CDR2 SVGAGI. The CDR3 is CATEEHYGYTF. The CDR3 DNA reads TGTGCCACCGAGGAACACTATGGCTACACCTTC.

The chain is built from TRBV6-5 and TRBJ2-6; D is unresolved. CDR3 length: 16 amino acids. Germline V gene data show CDR1 as MNHEY and CDR2 as SVGAGI. V was trimmed by 2 bases and J by 2 bases, leaving 10 bases between them. The DNA for the CDR3 is TGTGCCAGCAGTTACCAGGCATTCACTGGGGCCAACGTCCTGACTTTC. Protein: CASSYQAFTGANVLTF.

The chain recombines TRBV25-1 with TRBJ1-2; D is undetermined. Germline lookup yields CDR1 MGHDK and CDR2 SYGVNS. The CDR3 spans 11 residues. Trimming stripped 2 bases from V and 4 bases from J, with 2 bases between. CDR3 sequence reads: CASSETYGYTF. The DNA for the CDR3 is TGTGCCAGCAGTGAAACCTATGGCTACACCTTC.

The chain's CDR3 is CASRRQGYNEQFF. CDR3 in DNA: TGTGCCAGCAGGAGACAGGGGTACAATGAGCAGTTCTTC. The chain carries TRBV7-9 and TRBJ2-1; 8 bases match TRBD1. The CDR3 consists of 13 residues. Per germline, CDR1 SEHNR and CDR2 FQNEAQ (reference sequence). With V trimmed by 6 bases and J by 4 bases, 2 bases remained unmatched.

The rearrangement links TRBV30 to TRBJ1-4; maybe TRBD1 (5 bases). Germline V lookup: CDR1 GTSNPN, CDR2 SVGIG (reference sequence). The V and J ends lost 1 base and 2 bases respectively, with 11 bases between them. This CDR3 has 15 residues. CDR3 loop: CAWSADTNTNEKLFF. The CDR3 bases are TGTGCCTGGAGTGCGGACACCAACACTAATGAAAAACTGTTTTTT.

The chain is built from TRBV4-2 and TRBJ1-5; tentative D call: TRBD1 (5 bases). The V and J ends lost 4 bases and 6 bases respectively, with 19 bases between them. The CDR3 has 16 amino acids. Germline assignment: CDR1 LGHNA and CDR2 YNFKEQ. The CDR3 DNA reads as TGTGCCAGCAGCCCCTCCTACAGGAGCGTTGCTCAGCCCCAGCATTTT. Translated, it gives CASSPSYRSVAQPQHF.

The chain employs TRBV9 and TRBJ2-3, with TRBD1 identical over 8 bases. V lost 4 bases and J lost 3; bases outside the gene matches: 7. The CDR3 has 15 residues. Germline V gene lookup returns CDR1 SGDLS and CDR2 YYNGEE. Written as DNA, the CDR3 is TGTGCCAGCAGCACGACAGGGGAAGGAACAGATACGCAGTATTTT. Its protein is CASSTTGEGTDTQYF.

About this clone itself: This may be a read error: a much more frequent sequence differs by one nucleotide. The rearrangement joins TRBV7-2 to TRBJ2-5; no reliable D call. The germline gives CDR1 SGHTA, CDR2 FQGNSA. This CDR3 comprises 13 residues. The V and J ends lost 3 bases and 2 bases respectively, with 7 bases between them. The CDR3 region is CASSLRLQETQYF. The CDR3, as DNA: TGTGCCAGCAGCTTGCGGTTACAAGAGACCCAGTACTTC.

The table lists this clone with a few counts. The gene calls are TRBV7-2 and TRBJ2-4; no firm D call. The germline V gene has CDR1 SGHTA and CDR2 FQGNSA. Trimming removed 5 bases at V and 0 bases at J, with 14 bases between. This CDR3 comprises 16 residues. In DNA form, the CDR3 reads TGTGCCAGCAGCCGGACGGCCGCCCTAGCCAAAAACATTCAGTACTTC. It specifies CASSRTAALAKNIQYF.

The V call is TRBV9, the J call TRBJ1-5; perhaps TRBD1 as D (5 bases). This CDR3 region has 12 residues. Trimming removed 4 bases at V and 7 bases at J, with 9 bases between. The germline gives CDR1 SGDLS, CDR2 YYNGEE. The CDR3 sequence is CASSQGDQPQHF. The CDR3 DNA reads TGTGCCAGCAGCCAGGGAGACCAGCCCCAGCATTTT.

This clone was observed a few times. Different DNA sequences within this sample yield the same CDR3. This chain uses TRBV7-8 with TRBJ2-3; D unresolved. CDR3 size: 11 residues. V gave up 0 bases and J gave up 6 bases, with 1 base separating them. CDR1 is SGHVS and CDR2 is FQNEAQ in the germline V gene. In DNA form, the CDR3 reads TGTGCCAGCAGCTTAGCGGATACGCAGTATTTT. It codes for CASSLADTQYF.

This clone has more than one count but fewer than ten. The chain combines TRBV5-1 with TRBJ2-1; 8 bases are a match to TRBD1. CDR3 length: 15 residues. Germline assignment: CDR1 SGHRS and CDR2 YFSETQ. Trimming removed 4 bases from V and 4 bases from J; junction bases left unmatched: 7. The CDR3 DNA follows: TGCGCCAGCAGCGAAGGACAGGGATCTTACAATGAGCAGTTCTTC. This codes for CASSEGQGSYNEQFF.

The chain joins TRBV27 to TRBJ1-2, with 9 bases identical to TRBD1. The CDR3 is made up of 13 amino acids. The J segment lost 4 bases and the V segment lost 4 bases, leaving 1 base of the junction unmatched. Germline assignment: CDR1 MNHEY and CDR2 SMNVEV (reference sequence). The CDR3 loop reads CASSWDRAYGYTF. The CDR3 nucleotides are TGTGCCAGCAGTTGGGACAGGGCCTATGGCTACACCTTC.

This clone was observed many times. The rearrangement links TRBV7-2 to TRBJ2-5, with D possibly TRBD2 on 5 matching bases. The CDR3 runs 14 residues. V dropped 5 bases and J dropped 3 bases, with 13 bases sitting between them. CDR1 is SGHTA, CDR2 FQGNSA, per germline. The CDR3 protein is CASSEQRAKETQYF. The CDR3 coding sequence is TGTGCCAGCAGCGAGCAGAGGGCGAAAGAGACCCAGTACTTC.

The V call is TRBV30, the J call TRBJ1-1, with D hard to call. Germline values: CDR1 GTSNPN, CDR2 SVGIG (reference sequence). This CDR3 has 11 residues. CDR3 region: CSGGRVTEAFF. CDR3 nucleotide sequence: TGTAGTGGAGGAAGGGTCACTGAAGCTTTCTTT.

The chain recombines TRBV2 with TRBJ1-1; no clear D gene. The CDR3 loop spans 13 amino acids. Trimming stripped 7 bases from V and 8 bases from J, with 17 bases between. Germline V CDR1 and CDR2: SNHLY, FYNNEI. CDR3 in DNA: TGTGCCAGCATCGTCTGGAATTCAGCCGAAGCTTTCTTT. This gives the protein CASIVWNSAEAFF.

The CDR3 reads CSVELQENTEAFF. The CDR3 DNA reads as TGCAGCGTCGAACTACAGGAAAACACTGAAGCTTTCTTT. The V gene is TRBV29-1, the J gene TRBJ1-1; D might be TRBD1 (5 bases). Germline loops: CDR1 SQVTM, CDR2 ANQGSEA. This CDR3 region has 13 residues. V lost 6 bases to trimming and J lost 2 bases, with 13 bases between them.

The rearrangement links TRBV29-1 to TRBJ1-5; unclear D gene. The CDR3 consists of 13 residues. The V gene's germline CDR1 is SQVTM and CDR2 ANQGSEA. The CDR3 loop is CSVGMAGNQPQHF. CDR3 DNA sequence: TGCAGTGTGGGGATGGCTGGCAATCAGCCCCAGCATTTT.